This T cell receptor beta chain was observed in a study of T-cell reconstitution after alpha-beta-depleted transplantation in children. Study-level points and caveats: Recipient T cells and thymic progenitors that survived were the source of the high TCRbeta diversity seen at day 60 in some patients. At the one-year point after transplant, T-cell counts and TCRbeta diversity were found to come mostly from T cells that had been newly produced. Reportedly, alpha-beta T cells present about two months post-transplant originated from several hundred expanded clones of graft origin.

This clonotype came up a few times. Its antigen is unknown. Trimming took 7 bases from V and 4 from J, leaving 14 bases between them. The CDR3 totals 13 residues. Germline CDR1 and CDR2: LGHDT and YNNKEL (reference sequence). As it was prepared, the TCRbeta library received unique molecular identifiers. TCRdb passed the PCR reads through MiXCR, listing each CDR3 protein once. The sample has fewer than 1 million distinct CDR3 sequences; about 15% are singletons. This clonotype was sampled from a male patient younger than 18 who had a stem cell transplant for acute lymphoblastic leukemia, so the T cells may come from the graft donor. The source was PBMCs, mostly from graft donor cells, collected 360 days after TCRalphabeta/CD19-depleted stem cell transplant. The genes are TRBV3-1 and TRBJ2-7; unclear D gene. CDR3 residues: CASTKGSLYEQYF. The DNA of the CDR3 is TGTGCCAGCACCAAGGGTTCGTTGTACGAGCAGTACTTC.